This T cell receptor (beta chain) originates from a study of spatial heterogeneity in lung cancer. Looking at the study overall: Averaged across combinations, each unique TCR and UMI pairing appeared more than ten times in raw reads, which were uncorrected.

V gave up 7 bases and J gave up 0 bases, with 7 bases separating them. The CDR3 length is 12 residues. CDR1 and CDR2 from the germline V gene are SGHRS and YFSETQ. Stated time point: sample taken at primary tumor resection. Whole RNA came from tumor, nontumor lung or frozen PBMC and was sequenced without being sorted. There were approximately 69 donors, all of them untreated patients with early-stage non-small cell lung cancer. The table lists this clonotype with many counts. Its antigen is still unknown. Via MiXCR, TCRdb re-called the 5' RACE reads, giving one row per CDR3 protein. The data contain approximately 90,000 distinct CDR3 sequences, approximately 8.9% of them singletons. The study's findings and limits: Ubiquitous expanded tumor TCRs showed up in blood more at resection than follow-up.

Sequences were derived from PBMCs, sampled at surgery. The origin of this receptor is a male donor with early-stage non-small cell lung cancer. The rearrangement links TRBV5-1 to TRBJ1-2; no firm D call. Written as DNA, the CDR3 is TGCGCCAGCCGGCAGACTAACTATGGCTACACCTTC. It specifies CASRQTNYGYTF.